This T cell receptor beta chain emerged from a study of CD8+ T cells in alopecia areata. Overall study findings and caveats: Lesional scalp, notably in alopecia totalis/universalis, had clonality above that of normal scalp. TCRs were shared less clearly across patients than in mice, possibly for HLA-related reasons.

This clone was recorded a few times. The antigen remains undetermined. Sequencing relied on a cDNA template that was reverse transcribed from extracted RNA. TCRdb's table, derived via immunoSEQ multiplex PCR, lists solely in-frame clones and lacks some. This sample has 85,000 to 110,000 clones; roughly 53% occur once, and the top ten carry 8.8%. Germline V CDR1 and CDR2: SGHRS, YFSETQ. The CDR3 runs 16 residues. V was cut by 0 bases and J by 9 bases, with 19 bases left in between. The clonotype was recovered from a human donor in good health. Sequencing was carried out using CD4+ T cells sorted from blood. The chain employs TRBV5-1 and TRBJ1-3, with D hard to call. CDR3 sequence (DNA): TGCGCCAGCAGCTTGGATAGAATCGCCACGTCGAGCACCATATATTTT. It codes for CASSLDRIATSSTIYF.